Described below is a single TCR beta chain sequence and its context. Original data processing: From reference gene primer amplification, estimates of nucleated cell counts were derived. Method: immunoSEQ multiplex PCR; TCRdb's copy keeps in-frame clones and lacks some. V and J calls and clone size are given by that table; D and trimming were obtained from the DNA. This table has more than 200,000 clones, 65% to 85% appearing once. The germline CDR1 and CDR2 sequences are DFQATT and SNEGSKA (reference sequence). Trimming removed 3 bases from V and 5 bases from J, with 10 bases in between. This CDR3 is 12 amino acids long. This sample stems from a study of blood T cell repertoires in COVID-19. Looking at the study overall: Sources were T cells, B-cell-depleted T cells, or PBMCs; the material itself was cDNA or gDNA.

The chain couples TRBV20-1 to TRBJ1-2; D is possibly TRBD1 (6 bases). The sequence derives from a man in his forties with acute or convalescent COVID-19. The sample consisted of peripheral blood. CDR3 nucleotide sequence: TGCAGTGCTAGTCCCAGGGGTTATGGCTACACCTTC. This translates into CSASPRGYGYTF.